This T cell receptor beta chain was recorded in a study of T cells after yellow fever vaccination (dated 2019 in TCRdb). As for the study more broadly: Libraries from fractions with low cell numbers were prepared with the SMART-Seq v4 Ultra Low Input RNA kit. To track T-cell clones before and after primary and booster YFV17D yellow fever vaccination, bulk TCR alpha and beta repertoires were sequenced longitudinally. Two healthy male donors, one aged 18 to 30 and one aged 30 to 40 years, made up the cohort. Blood was drawn at multiple timepoints before and after primary and secondary immunization, with bulk PBMC replicates and cell subsets isolated. General findings and caveats noted by the study authors: Computational filtering was required because FACS-sorted repertoires could contain abundant contaminating clonotypes from the bulk population. Because only a couple of donors were included in the study, the extent to which the findings can be generalized is limited. After the booster, most clones that had expanded after primary vaccination were detected again (over 95% of CD4 and roughly 86% of CD8), suggesting broad maintenance of memory. A small fraction of clonotypes showed up in both the CD4 and CD8 compartments, probably as a result of convergent recombination. Compared with the primary T-cell response, the secondary T-cell response was faster but weaker, reaching its peak on day 5 rather than on day 15.

In the germline V gene (reference sequence), CDR1 corresponds to SGHKS and CDR2 to YYEKEE. The CDR3, cysteine through phenylalanine, is 14 amino acids long. Just CDR3 DNA is preserved here, 42 bases in frame from base 1. V is shortened by 0 bases, J by 12 bases, and the region joining them spans 16 bases. Sequencing was performed on an Illumina NovaSeq 6000. TCR cDNA was synthesized by 5'RACE template switching, which introduced a universal primer site and unique molecular identifiers. Priming for cDNA synthesis came from both the TCR alpha and TCR beta constant segments. Two PCR steps were used to amplify libraries, with sample barcodes and sequencing adapters being added in the second step. Sequencing of libraries was performed on Illumina HiSeq 2500 (2x100 bp) or NovaSeq (2x150 bp). Concerning the study's data processing: MIGEC was used to demultiplex reads and collapse the reads into UMI consensus sequences, and MiXCR was used for V(D)J alignment. Vaccine-responding clonotypes were identified with edgeR using replicate PBMC samples, with FDR below 0.01 and a log2 fold change above 5 up to day 15 being required. Each bulk clonotype was labeled CD4 or CD8 based on which sequenced repertoire, CD4 or CD8, contained the clonotype at higher abundance. The raw public data were reprocessed by TCRdb itself: fastp quality trimming at Q25, MiXCR clonotype calling, in-frame beta chains only. Here each entry gathers all rows of one CDR3 protein and keeps the most common genes and DNA. TCRdb's processing, not the authors', yielded these V and J calls. The sample table shows more than 95,000 distinct CDR3 sequences, and about 8.4% are seen once. Almost 40% of the sample lies in the top ten.

In light of the paper, this sample's treatment or condition label describes: live attenuated yellow fever vaccine strain. PBMCs were isolated from peripheral blood using a standard Ficoll-Paque protocol. CD4 and CD8 T-cell fractions were isolated with Dynabeads CD4 and CD8 positive selection kits. RNA was extracted with TriZol from bulk PBMCs, CD4 and CD8 fractions, and dextramer-positive and dextramer-negative fractions. As regards this clonotype: No cognate antigen has been identified for it. No qualities accompany the bases; no much larger clone lies one base away.

This specimen consisted of CD8+ T cells sorted from PBMCs, obtained on the day of the yellow fever booster vaccination. The sequence links TRBV5-5 to TRBJ2-1, with the D call perhaps TRBD1 or TRBD2, as 5 bases match in each case. This clonotype originated in a man aged 18 to 29 who received the YFV17D yellow fever vaccine. The DNA reads TGTGCCAGCAGCTTGGTGAGTGGGGGTCTGCGGCAGTTCTTC. Protein translation: CASSLVSGGLRQFF.